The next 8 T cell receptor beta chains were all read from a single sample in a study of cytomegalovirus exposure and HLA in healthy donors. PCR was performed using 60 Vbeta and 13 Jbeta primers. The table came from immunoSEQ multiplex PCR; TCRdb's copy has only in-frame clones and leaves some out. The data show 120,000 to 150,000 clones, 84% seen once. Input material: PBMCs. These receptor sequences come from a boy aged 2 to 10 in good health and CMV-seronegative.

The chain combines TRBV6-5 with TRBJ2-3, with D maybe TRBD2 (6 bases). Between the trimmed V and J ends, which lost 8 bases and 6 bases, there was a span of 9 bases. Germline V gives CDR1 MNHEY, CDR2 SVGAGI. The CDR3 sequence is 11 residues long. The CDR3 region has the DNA TGTGCCAGCCGCCGGGGGGATACGCAGTATTTT. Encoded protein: CASRRGDTQYF.

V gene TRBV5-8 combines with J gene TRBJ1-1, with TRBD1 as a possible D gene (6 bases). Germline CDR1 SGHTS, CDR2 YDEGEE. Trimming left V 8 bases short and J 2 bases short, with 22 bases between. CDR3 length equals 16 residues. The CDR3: CASNTPQGSFNTEAFF. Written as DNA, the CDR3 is TGTGCCAGTAATACCCCGCAGGGGTCCTTTAACACTGAAGCTTTCTTT.

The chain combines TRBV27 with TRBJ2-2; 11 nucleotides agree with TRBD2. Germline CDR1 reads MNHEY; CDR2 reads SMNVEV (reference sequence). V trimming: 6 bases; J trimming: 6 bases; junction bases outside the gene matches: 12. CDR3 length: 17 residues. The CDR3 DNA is TGTGCCAGCAGCGAACTAGCGGGGGAGCGTAACGCCGGGGAGCTGTTTTTT. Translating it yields CASSELAGERNAGELFF.

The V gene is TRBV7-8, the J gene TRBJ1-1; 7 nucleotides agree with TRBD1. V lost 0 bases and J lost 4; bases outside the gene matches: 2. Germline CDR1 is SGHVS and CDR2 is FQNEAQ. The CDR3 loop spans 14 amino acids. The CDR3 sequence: CASSLAQGGTEAFF. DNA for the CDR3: TGTGCCAGCAGCTTAGCGCAGGGGGGCACTGAAGCTTTCTTT.

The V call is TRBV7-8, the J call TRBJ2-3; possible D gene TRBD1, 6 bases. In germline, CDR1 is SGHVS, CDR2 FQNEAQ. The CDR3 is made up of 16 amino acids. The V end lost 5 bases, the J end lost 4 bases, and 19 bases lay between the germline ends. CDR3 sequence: CASSRPTGSRPDTQYF. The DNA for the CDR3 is TGTGCCAGCAGCCGTCCGACAGGCTCCAGGCCAGATACGCAGTATTTT.

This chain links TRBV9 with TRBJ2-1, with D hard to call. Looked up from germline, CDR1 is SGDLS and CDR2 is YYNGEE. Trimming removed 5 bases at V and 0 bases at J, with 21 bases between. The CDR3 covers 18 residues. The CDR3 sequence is CASRKGLDGSISYNEQFF. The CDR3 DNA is TGTGCCAGCAGGAAAGGTCTAGACGGTTCCATCTCCTACAATGAGCAGTTCTTC.

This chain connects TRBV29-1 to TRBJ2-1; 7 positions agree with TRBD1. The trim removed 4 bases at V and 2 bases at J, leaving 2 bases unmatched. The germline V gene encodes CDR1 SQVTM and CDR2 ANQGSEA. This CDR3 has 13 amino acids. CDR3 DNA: TGCAGCGTTGGACAGGGAACCTACAATGAGCAGTTCTTC. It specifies CSVGQGTYNEQFF.

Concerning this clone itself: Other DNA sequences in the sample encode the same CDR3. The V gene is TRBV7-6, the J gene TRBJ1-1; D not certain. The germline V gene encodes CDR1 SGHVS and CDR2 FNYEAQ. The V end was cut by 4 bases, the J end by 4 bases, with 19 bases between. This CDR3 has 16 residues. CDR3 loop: CASSSAAGGGGTEAFF. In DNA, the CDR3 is TGTGCCAGCAGCTCCGCAGCGGGAGGTGGAGGCACTGAAGCTTTCTTT.